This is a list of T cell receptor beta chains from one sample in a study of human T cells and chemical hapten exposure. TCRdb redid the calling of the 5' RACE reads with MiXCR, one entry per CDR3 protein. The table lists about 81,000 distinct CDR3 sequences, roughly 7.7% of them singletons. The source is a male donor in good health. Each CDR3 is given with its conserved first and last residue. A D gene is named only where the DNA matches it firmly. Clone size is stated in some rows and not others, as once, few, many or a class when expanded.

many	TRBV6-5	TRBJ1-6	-	TGTGCCAGCAGTGGCTCCCTCTCCTATAATTCACCCCTCCACTTT	CASSGSLSYNSPLHF
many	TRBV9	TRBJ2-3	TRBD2	TGTGCCAGCAGCGTAGACCTTAGCGGGGGACTAACAGATACGCAGTATTTT	CASSVDLSGGLTDTQYF
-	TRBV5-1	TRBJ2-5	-	TGCGCCAGCAGCTTGAATAAAGAGACCCAGTACTTC	CASSLNKETQYF
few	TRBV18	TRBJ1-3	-	TGTGCCAGCTCACCACCGTCAGGGTACGGAAACACCATATATTTT	CASSPPSGYGNTIYF
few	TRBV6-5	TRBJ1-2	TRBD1	TGTGCCAGCAGTTGGGGGACGGGACAGGAAATCTATGGCTACACCTTC	CASSWGTGQEIYGYTF
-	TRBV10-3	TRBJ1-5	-	TGTGCCATCAGTGAGGAAGGTAGCAATCAGCCCCAGCATTTT	CAISEEGSNQPQHF
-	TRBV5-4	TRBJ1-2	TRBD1	TGTGCCAGCAGCTTGTTACAGGGGCCCTATGGCTACACCTTC	CASSLLQGPYGYTF
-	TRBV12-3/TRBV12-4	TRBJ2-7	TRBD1	TGTGCCAGCAGTTTAGCACCGGGACAGCCCTCCTACGAGCAGTACTTC	CASSLAPGQPSYEQYF
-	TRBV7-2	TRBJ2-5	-	TGTGCCAGCAGCTCCCGGCGGGCCCAAGAGACCCAGTACTTC	CASSSRRAQETQYF
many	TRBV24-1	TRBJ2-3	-	TGTGCCACCAGCCCGGGGGGCCTCAAGATGGGAGATACGCAGTATTTT	CATSPGGLKMGDTQYF
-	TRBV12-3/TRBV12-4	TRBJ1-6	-	TGTGCCAGCAGGCCAGAATATAATTCACCCCTCCACTTT	CASRPEYNSPLHF
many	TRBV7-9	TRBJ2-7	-	TGTGCCAGCAGCTTAGCTGCGGGGACAGTCTCCTACGAGCAGTACTTC	CASSLAAGTVSYEQYF
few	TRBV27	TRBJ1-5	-	TGTGCCAGCAGTTCCAAAGGGCGTGATCAGCCCCAGCATTTT	CASSSKGRDQPQHF
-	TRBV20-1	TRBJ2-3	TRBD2	TGCAGTGCGAGGAAAACGAGCGGGGGGGGTACAGATACGCAGTATTTT	CSARKTSGGGTDTQYF
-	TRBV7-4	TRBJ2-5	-	TGTGCCAGCAGCTTAGACCAGATCGGGACCCAGTACTTC	CASSLDQIGTQYF
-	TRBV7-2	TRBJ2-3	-	TGTGCCAGCAGCATCAACCCCGGGACCAGCACAGATACGCAGTATTTT	CASSINPGTSTDTQYF
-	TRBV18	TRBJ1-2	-	TGTGCCAGCTCACCAATGGACCAATCCGACTATGGCGACACCTTC	CASSPMDQSDYGDTF
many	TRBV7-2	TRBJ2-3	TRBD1	TGTGCCAGCAGCTTAGGGTGGAGAGGGGGCGGGACAGATACGCAGTATTTT	CASSLGWRGGGTDTQYF
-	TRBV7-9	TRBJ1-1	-	TGTGCCAGCAGCGAGGGACAACTGAACACTGAAGCTTTCTTT	CASSEGQLNTEAFF
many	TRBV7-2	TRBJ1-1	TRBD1	TGTGCCAGCAGCCCGGACAGGGGGCAGACTGAAGCTTTCTTT	CASSPDRGQTEAFF
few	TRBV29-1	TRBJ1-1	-	TGCAGCGTCGCCCGGGACCTAGGGAACACTGAAGCTTTCTTT	CSVARDLGNTEAFF